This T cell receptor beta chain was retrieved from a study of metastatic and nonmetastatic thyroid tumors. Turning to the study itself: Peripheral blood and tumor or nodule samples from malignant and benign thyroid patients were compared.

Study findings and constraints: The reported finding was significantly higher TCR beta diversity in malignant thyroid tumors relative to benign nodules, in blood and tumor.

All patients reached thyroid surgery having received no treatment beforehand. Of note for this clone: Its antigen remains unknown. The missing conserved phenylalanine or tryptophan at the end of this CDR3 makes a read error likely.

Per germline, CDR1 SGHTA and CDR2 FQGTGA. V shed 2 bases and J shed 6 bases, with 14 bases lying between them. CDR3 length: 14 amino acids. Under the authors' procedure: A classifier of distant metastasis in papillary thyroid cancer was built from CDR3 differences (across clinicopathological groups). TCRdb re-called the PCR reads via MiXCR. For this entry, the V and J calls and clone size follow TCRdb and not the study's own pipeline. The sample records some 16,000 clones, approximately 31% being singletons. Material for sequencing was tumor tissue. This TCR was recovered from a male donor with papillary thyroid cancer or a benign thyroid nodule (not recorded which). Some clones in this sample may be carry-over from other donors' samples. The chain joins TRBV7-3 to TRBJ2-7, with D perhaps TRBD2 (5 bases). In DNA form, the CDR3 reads TGTGCCAGCAGCTTAGACGGGAATAGTTTCGAGCAGTACTTA. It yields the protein CASSLDGNSFEQYL.